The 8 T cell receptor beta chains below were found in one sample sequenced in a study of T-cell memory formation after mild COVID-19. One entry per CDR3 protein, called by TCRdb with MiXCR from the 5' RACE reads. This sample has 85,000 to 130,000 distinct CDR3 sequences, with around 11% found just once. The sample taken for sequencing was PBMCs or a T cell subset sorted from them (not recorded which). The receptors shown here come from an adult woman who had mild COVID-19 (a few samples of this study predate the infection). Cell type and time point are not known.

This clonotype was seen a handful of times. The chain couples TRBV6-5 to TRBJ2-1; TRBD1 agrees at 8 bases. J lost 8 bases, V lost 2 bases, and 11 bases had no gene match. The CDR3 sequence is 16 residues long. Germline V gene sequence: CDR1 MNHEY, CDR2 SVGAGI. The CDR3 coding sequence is TGTGCCAGCAGTTACATCGCGCAGGGGGCAATCGATGAGCAGTTCTTC. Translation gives CASSYIAQGAIDEQFF.

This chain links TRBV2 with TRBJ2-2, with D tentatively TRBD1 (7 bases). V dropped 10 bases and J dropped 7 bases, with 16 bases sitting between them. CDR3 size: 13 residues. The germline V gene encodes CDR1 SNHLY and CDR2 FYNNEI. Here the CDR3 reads CATTTGRGGELFF. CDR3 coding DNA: TGTGCCACTACGACAGGGCGGGGCGGGGAGCTGTTTTTT.

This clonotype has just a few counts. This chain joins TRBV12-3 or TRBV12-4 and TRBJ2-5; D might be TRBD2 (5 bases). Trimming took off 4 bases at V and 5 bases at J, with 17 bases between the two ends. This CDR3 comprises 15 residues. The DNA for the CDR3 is TGTGCCAGCAGTTCCGACGCGGGTCCCCAGGAGACCCAGTACTTC. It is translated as CASSSDAGPQETQYF.

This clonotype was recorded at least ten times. The CDR3 nucleotides are TGCAGTGCCGCAGAGGGACGGGGTCTCAACCGCCCGAATGAGCAGTTCTTC. Its translation: CSAAEGRGLNRPNEQFF. This chain uses TRBV20-1 with TRBJ2-1; D tentatively reads TRBD1 or TRBD2 (5 bases each). The CDR3 sequence is 17 residues long. Germline V lookup: CDR1 DFQATT, CDR2 SNEGSKA (reference sequence). Trimming pared 6 bases from V and 7 bases from J, leaving 28 bases between.

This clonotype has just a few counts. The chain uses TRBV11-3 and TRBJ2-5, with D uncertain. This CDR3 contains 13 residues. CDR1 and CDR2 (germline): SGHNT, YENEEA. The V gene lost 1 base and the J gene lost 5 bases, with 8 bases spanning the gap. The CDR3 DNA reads TGTGCCAGCAGCTTAGGCCCAGACGAGACCCAGTACTTC. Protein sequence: CASSLGPDETQYF.

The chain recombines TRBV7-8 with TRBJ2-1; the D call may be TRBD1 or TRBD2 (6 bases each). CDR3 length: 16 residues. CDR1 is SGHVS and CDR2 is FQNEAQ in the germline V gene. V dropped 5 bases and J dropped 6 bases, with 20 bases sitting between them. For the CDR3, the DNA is TGTGCCAGCAGCACACCTTCGGGGGTGGGGGCCAATGAGCAGTTCTTC. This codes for CASSTPSGVGANEQFF.

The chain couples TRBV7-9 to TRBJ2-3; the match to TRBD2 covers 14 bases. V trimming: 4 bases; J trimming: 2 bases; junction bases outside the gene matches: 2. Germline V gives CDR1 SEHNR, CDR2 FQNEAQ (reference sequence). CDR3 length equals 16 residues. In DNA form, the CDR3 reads TGTGCCAGCAGCTGGACTAGCGGGGGGACCACAGATACGCAGTATTTT. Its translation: CASSWTSGGTTDTQYF.

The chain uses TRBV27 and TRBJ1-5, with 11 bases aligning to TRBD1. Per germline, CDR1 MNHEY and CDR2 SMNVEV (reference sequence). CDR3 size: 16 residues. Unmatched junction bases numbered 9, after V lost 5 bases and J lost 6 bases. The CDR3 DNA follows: TGTGCCAGCAGTACATGGACAGGGGGCATCAGTCAGCCCCAGCATTTT. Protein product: CASSTWTGGISQPQHF.